This T cell receptor beta chain is from a study of T cell repertoires in cytomegalovirus infection. With respect to this clonotype: Its specificity is not known.

One entry per CDR3 protein, called by TCRdb with MiXCR from the reads. The profile shows some 590,000 distinct CDR3 sequences, roughly 43% of them singletons. Material: cultured PBMCs, obtained from culture after CMV antigen stimulation. This receptor was taken from a human donor in good health (CMV status not recorded). Some clones in this sample may be carry-over from other donors' samples.

CDR3 coding DNA: TGTGCCAGCAGCAGGACTAGCGGGGGGGCTGGCGAGCAGTACTTC. This translates into CASSRTSGGAGEQYF. The gene calls are TRBV7-9 and TRBJ2-7, with 15 bases fitting TRBD2. CDR1 is SEHNR and CDR2 is FQNEAQ in the germline V gene (reference sequence). The CDR3 is made up of 15 amino acids. The V segment lost 5 bases and the J segment 6 bases; nucleotides outside the gene matches: 5.